One and the same sample provided the 30 T cell receptor beta chains below, sequenced in a study of blood T cell repertoires in COVID-19. Sequencing was performed with immunoSEQ multiplex PCR; in TCRdb, only in-frame clones are kept and a portion is missing. The data show nearly 300,000 clones, around nine tenths seen once. The sample taken for sequencing was PBMCs or T cells enriched from blood (not recorded which). These receptor sequences come from a woman between 45 and 65 years old who had been exposed to COVID-19.

This chain links TRBV13 with TRBJ1-1, with a weak D call TRBD1 (5 bases). This CDR3 contains 14 residues. The germline V gene has CDR1 PRHDT and CDR2 FYEKMQ (reference sequence). The V end lost 6 bases, the J end lost 1 base, and 12 bases lay between the germline ends. The CDR3 sequence is CASSTGQTNTEAFF. CDR3 in DNA: TGTGCCAGCAGTACCGGACAAACGAACACTGAAGCTTTCTTT. Together with reference TRBV13 and TRBJ1-1, the CDR3 gives the full variable domain: AAGVIQSPRHLIKEKRETATLKCYPIPRHDTVYWYQQGPGQDPQFLISFYEKMQSDKGSIPDRFSAQQFSDYHSELNMSSLELGDSALYFCASSTGQTNTEAFFGQGTRLTVV.

This rearrangement joins TRBV5-1 to TRBJ1-1; D is undetermined. V lost 4 bases and J 1 base, leaving 14 bases between the germline ends. The CDR3 is 15 residues long. The germline gives CDR1 SGHRS, CDR2 YFSETQ. The DNA for the CDR3 is TGCGCCAGCAGCGACAATCCGGGAGCGAACACTGAAGCTTTCTTT. Translating gives CASSDNPGANTEAFF.

J is TRBJ2-1 and V is TRBV7-6; the match to TRBD1 covers 10 bases. The V gene end was trimmed by 4 bases and the J gene end by 1 base; junction bases not matched to a gene: 4. In germline, CDR1 is SGHVS, CDR2 FNYEAQ. The CDR3 covers 16 residues. The CDR3, as DNA: TGTGCCAGCAGCTCGAGACAGGGGGCTTCCTACAATGAGCAGTTCTTC. Amino acids: CASSSRQGASYNEQFF.

This clone was counted a few times. V gene TRBV10-3 combines with J gene TRBJ1-2, with TRBD1 matching 11 bases. CDR3 length equals 16 residues. Germline trimming cut 3 bases from V and 5 bases from J; bases unmatched to any gene: 8. The germline V gene encodes CDR1 ENHRY and CDR2 SYGVKD. CDR3 coding DNA: TGTGCCATCAGTGAATCCGGACAGGGGGCGCGGTATGGCTACACCTTC. Amino acids: CAISESGQGARYGYTF.

The chain recombines TRBV4-2 with TRBJ2-7, with D unclear. Trimming took off 0 bases at V and 3 bases at J, with 9 bases between the two ends. Germline loops: CDR1 LGHNA, CDR2 YNFKEQ. The CDR3 is made up of 14 amino acids. Here the CDR3 reads CASSQDLQRYEQYF. In DNA, the CDR3 is TGTGCCAGCAGCCAAGATCTCCAGCGCTACGAGCAGTACTTC.

V and J are TRBV2 and TRBJ2-3, with 9 nucleotides matching TRBD2. The ends lost 3 bases at V and 6 bases at J; junction bases unmatched: 10. The CDR3 contains 16 residues. Germline lookup yields CDR1 SNHLY and CDR2 FYNNEI. In DNA, the CDR3 is TGTGCCAGCAGTGAGTCGGCGGGGGGGTACCAGGATACGCAGTATTTT. Translation: CASSESAGGYQDTQYF.

The chain has TRBV9 and TRBJ2-3; 8 nucleotides align to TRBD1. The germline V gene has CDR1 SGDLS and CDR2 YYNGEE. Germline trimming cut 1 base from V and 7 bases from J; bases unmatched to any gene: 8. The CDR3 loop spans 15 amino acids. CDR3 in DNA: TGTGCCAGCAGCGTATATCAGGGGGCGAGTCATACGCAGTATTTT. Translated: CASSVYQGASHTQYF.

This chain joins TRBV28 and TRBJ2-7, with D possibly matching TRBD2 (5 bases). CDR3 length equals 15 residues. V was clipped by 4 bases and J by 7 bases, with 20 bases between them. Per the germline V gene, CDR1 is MDHEN and CDR2 is SYDVKM. This CDR3 reads CASSSVERAGREQYF. Here the CDR3 DNA reads TGTGCCAGCAGTTCAGTCGAAAGGGCTGGGAGAGAGCAGTACTTC. The full variable domain, rest sourced from reference TRBV28 and TRBJ2-7, is DVKVTQSSRYLVKRTGEKVFLECVQDMDHENMFWYRQDPGLGLRLIYFSYDVKMKEKGDIPEGYSVSREKKERFSLILESASTNQTSMYLCASSSVERAGREQYFGPGTRLTVT.

The rearrangement joins TRBV4-1 to TRBJ1-1; D is possibly TRBD1 (5 bases). Germline loops: CDR1 MGHRA, CDR2 YSYEKL. The CDR3 contains 15 residues. V was cut by 0 bases and J by 4 bases, with 12 bases left in between. This CDR3 is CASSQDPGRGTEAFF. For the CDR3, the DNA is TGCGCCAGCAGCCAAGATCCAGGGAGGGGCACTGAAGCTTTCTTT.

Only one count was recorded for this clone. The CDR3 spells CASSLGLAGGNEQFF. The CDR3 DNA reads TGTGCCAGCAGCTTAGGCCTAGCGGGGGGCAATGAGCAGTTCTTC. The V gene is TRBV13, the J gene TRBJ2-1, with TRBD2 identical over 11 bases. The V and J ends lost 0 bases and 6 bases, in that order; junction bases with no gene match: 1. This CDR3 has 15 residues. CDR1 is PRHDT and CDR2 is FYEKMQ in the germline V gene (reference sequence).

This chain uses TRBV6-5 with TRBJ1-2, with 7 bases matching TRBD1. Germline loops: CDR1 MNHEY, CDR2 SVGAGI. This CDR3 contains 15 residues. J was trimmed by 3 bases and V by 4 bases; bases with no gene match: 8. The CDR3 bases are TGTGCCAGCAGTTCCCCGGGACAGTCCCACTATGGCTACACCTTC. Translated, it gives CASSSPGQSHYGYTF.

The J gene is TRBJ1-3, the V gene TRBV27, with D tentatively TRBD1 (5 bases). Germline CDR1 MNHEY, CDR2 SMNVEV (reference sequence). This CDR3 region has 15 residues. The V and J ends lost 5 bases and 4 bases respectively, with 15 bases between them. The chain's CDR3 is CASSPSGGWGNTIYF. The CDR3 bases are TGTGCCAGCAGTCCTTCCGGGGGATGGGGAAACACCATATATTTT.

The gene calls are TRBV15 and TRBJ2-5; 7 bases match TRBD1. V lost 0 bases to trimming and J lost 5 bases; unmatched junction nucleotides: 3. The CDR3 covers 14 residues. The germline V gene has CDR1 LNHNV and CDR2 YYDKDF (reference sequence). In DNA form, the CDR3 reads TGTGCCACCAGCAGAGATAAGGGGGCTGAGACCCAGTACTTC. Residues: CATSRDKGAETQYF.

This chain uses TRBV7-2 with TRBJ2-2; 10 nucleotides agree with TRBD1. The CDR3 contains 16 residues. Per the germline V gene, CDR1 is SGHTA and CDR2 is FQGNSA. J gave up 5 bases and V 5 bases, and 8 bases lay outside the gene matches. The CDR3: CASSTRDRGRTGELFF. As DNA, the CDR3 is TGTGCCAGCAGCACCCGAGACAGGGGGCGGACCGGGGAGCTGTTTTTT.

The chain couples TRBV5-1 to TRBJ1-1; 7 positions agree with TRBD1. CDR1 is SGHRS and CDR2 is YFSETQ in the germline V gene. Germline trimming cut 4 bases from V and 10 bases from J; bases unmatched to any gene: 10. This CDR3 comprises 13 residues. The CDR3 nucleotides read TGCGCCAGCAGCCATAACACAGGGGATGGAGCTTTCTTT. Its protein is CASSHNTGDGAFF.

The chain has TRBV5-6 and TRBJ2-7; D remains ambiguous. Germline CDR1 reads SGHDT; CDR2 reads YYEEEE. CDR3 length: 13 residues. V was cut by 2 bases and J by 2 bases, with 8 bases left in between. This CDR3 is CASSFTETYEQYF. CDR3 DNA: TGTGCCAGCAGCTTTACTGAAACCTACGAGCAGTACTTC. Drawing the rest from reference TRBV5-6 and TRBJ2-7, the complete variable domain is DAGVTQSPTHLIKTRGQQVTLRCSPKSGHDTVSWYQQALGQGPQFIFQYYEEEERQRGNFPDRFSGHQFPNYSSELNVNALLLGDSALYLCASSFTETYEQYFGPGTRLTVT.

This clone was counted many times. The J gene is TRBJ2-3, the V gene TRBV2, with D unresolved. Germline lookup yields CDR1 SNHLY and CDR2 FYNNEI. This CDR3 comprises 14 residues. V gave up 8 bases and J gave up 0 bases, with 12 bases separating them. This chain's CDR3 is CASGQTLSTDTQYF. The CDR3 coding sequence is TGTGCCAGCGGGCAAACCCTAAGCACAGATACGCAGTATTTT.

This chain uses TRBV11-2 with TRBJ1-1; maybe TRBD1 (6 bases). The V end was cut by 0 bases, the J end by 4 bases, with 12 bases between. The V gene's germline CDR1 is SGHAT and CDR2 FQNNGV. The CDR3 totals 15 residues. The CDR3 region has the DNA TGTGCCAGCAGCTTAGAAGGGGGATCGGGCACTGAAGCTTTCTTT. This gives the protein CASSLEGGSGTEAFF.

The V gene is TRBV6-5, the J gene TRBJ1-2; 7 bases are shared with TRBD1. The CDR3 consists of 14 residues. V gave up 6 bases and J gave up 4 bases; unmatched junction bases: 8. The V gene's germline CDR1 is MNHEY and CDR2 SVGAGI. The CDR3 sequence is CASSLAGGRYGYTF. The CDR3 region has the DNA TGTGCCAGCAGCCTAGCAGGGGGTCGCTATGGCTACACCTTC.

The chain uses TRBV10-3 and TRBJ2-5, with 9 bases matching TRBD1. V was clipped by 10 bases and J by 1 base; unmatched bases: 7. This CDR3 comprises 14 residues. Germline-derived CDR1 and CDR2 are ENHRY and SYGVKD. The CDR3 DNA sequence: TGTGCCACCAGGGACAGGGAGTTCCAAGAGACCCAGTACTTC. This gives the protein CATRDREFQETQYF.

This chain connects TRBV28 to TRBJ2-1; 7 bases agree with TRBD2. Germline CDR1 is MDHEN and CDR2 is SYDVKM. The CDR3 sequence is 17 residues long. The V gene end was trimmed by 3 bases and the J gene end by 0 bases; junction bases not matched to a gene: 8. CDR3 loop: CASSLGAGLRSYNEQFF. CDR3 DNA sequence: TGTGCCAGCAGTTTGGGCGCGGGACTACGCTCCTACAATGAGCAGTTCTTC.

The chain carries TRBV12-3 or TRBV12-4 and TRBJ1-2; the D is unclear. The CDR3 spans 12 residues. V dropped 6 bases and J dropped 6 bases, with 11 bases sitting between them. In nucleotides, the CDR3 is TGTGCCAGCAGCCTTTCGAGAGATGGCTACACCTTC. Its translation: CASSLSRDGYTF.

CDR3 sequence reads: CAWSRTANYGYTF. DNA for the CDR3: TGTGCCTGGAGTCGGACAGCTAACTATGGCTACACCTTC. The gene calls are TRBV30 and TRBJ1-2, with D tentatively TRBD1 (6 bases). V lost 2 bases and J 0 bases, leaving 7 bases between the germline ends. This CDR3 has 13 amino acids. In germline, CDR1 is GTSNPN, CDR2 SVGIG (reference sequence).

This clone turned up a few times. The genes are TRBV27 and TRBJ2-5; TRBD2 agrees at 13 bases. This CDR3 has 17 amino acids. Germline V gene sequence: CDR1 MNHEY, CDR2 SMNVEV (reference sequence). V lost 0 bases, J lost 2 bases, and 3 bases stayed unmatched. This CDR3 reads CASSLSGLAGRQETQYF. CDR3 coding DNA: TGTGCCAGCAGTTTATCGGGACTAGCGGGGCGTCAAGAGACCCAGTACTTC.

This chain uses TRBV28 with TRBJ2-4, with TRBD2 identical over 11 bases. V gave up 1 base and J gave up 3 bases; unmatched junction bases: 14. The length of the CDR3 is 20 residues. Germline V CDR1 and CDR2: MDHEN, SYDVKM. As DNA, the CDR3 is TGTGCCAGCAGTTTATCCCCCGGAGTAGCGGGGGGGCCGGGCAAAAACATTCAGTACTTC. Translating it yields CASSLSPGVAGGPGKNIQYF.

The chain recombines TRBV10-1 with TRBJ1-1; D not resolved. The V end was cut by 6 bases, the J end by 0 bases, with 17 bases between. Looked up from germline, CDR1 is WNHNN and CDR2 is SYGVQD (reference sequence). This CDR3 region has 16 residues. The CDR3 DNA reads as TGCGCCAGCAGCGACCCGATTCAGGTAATGAACACTGAAGCTTTCTTT. Translating it yields CASSDPIQVMNTEAFF.

The chain links TRBV5-1 to TRBJ2-2; 7 bases fit TRBD1. This CDR3 has 16 residues. With V trimmed by 4 bases and J by 2 bases, 8 bases remained unmatched. Germline CDR1 reads SGHRS; CDR2 reads YFSETQ. CDR3 amino acids: CASSLGQMTNTGELFF. The CDR3 DNA follows: TGCGCCAGCAGCCTGGGACAGATGACTAACACCGGGGAGCTGTTTTTT. The entire variable domain, with the rest obtained from reference TRBV5-1 and TRBJ2-2, is as follows: KAGVTQTPRYLIKTRGQQVTLSCSPISGHRSVSWYQQTPGQGLQFLFEYFSETQRNKGNFPGRFSGRQFSNSRSEMNVSTLELGDSALYLCASSLGQMTNTGELFFGEGSRLTVL.

The V call is TRBV11-2, the J call TRBJ2-5, with TRBD2 matching over 9 bases. Germline V lookup: CDR1 SGHAT, CDR2 FQNNGV. The CDR3 runs to 14 residues. V lost 3 bases to trimming and J lost 7 bases; unmatched junction nucleotides: 6. CDR3 protein: CASSLERGVGTQYF. In DNA form, the CDR3 reads TGTGCCAGCAGCTTGGAGCGGGGGGTCGGGACCCAGTACTTC.

The count of this clone is one. V is TRBV6-5 and J is TRBJ2-5, with TRBD1 matching over 7 bases. The CDR3 extends over 13 amino acids. Germline V gene data show CDR1 as MNHEY and CDR2 as SVGAGI. Unmatched junction bases numbered 6, after V lost 6 bases and J lost 5 bases. CDR3 sequence (DNA): TGTGCCAGCAGCGCACAGGGGAAGGAGACCCAGTACTTC. Encoded protein: CASSAQGKETQYF.

This chain uses TRBV3-1 (or the pseudogene TRBV3-2) with TRBJ2-2; D possibly corresponds to TRBD1 (7 bases). The V gene lost 1 base and the J gene lost 3 bases, with 15 bases spanning the gap. This CDR3 comprises 17 residues. CDR1 is LGHDT and CDR2 is YNNKEL in the germline V gene (reference sequence). The CDR3: CASSQVEGAVHTGELFF. The CDR3, as DNA: TGTGCCAGCAGCCAAGTGGAGGGGGCCGTCCACACCGGGGAGCTGTTTTTT.